The 32 T cell receptor beta chains presented below share a single source sample, sequenced in a study of monozygotic twins with inflammatory bowel disease. TCRdb reanalyzed the 5' RACE reads, giving one entry per CDR3 protein sequence and no DNA. The listing contains under 350,000 distinct CDR3 sequences. The sequenced sample was blood. These receptors all come from a human donor with ulcerative colitis or Crohn's disease, or a healthy co-twin of an affected twin (not recorded which).

The V call is TRBV7-6, the J call TRBJ1-1; TCRdb proposes TRBD1, but this gene call is untestable without DNA. The CDR3 contains 12 residues. Germline V gene lookup returns CDR1 SGHVS and CDR2 FNYEAQ. The CDR3 loop reads CASSLGQREAFF.

The chain combines TRBV9 with TRBJ1-5; lacking DNA, the TRBD1 call made by TCRdb goes unchecked. The CDR3 is made up of 15 amino acids. The germline V gene encodes CDR1 SGDLS and CDR2 YYNGEE. The CDR3 sequence is CASSVTGEGSQPQRF.

The V and J genes are TRBV18 and TRBJ2-7; TCRdb gives TRBD1 as the D gene, but with no DNA this cannot be confirmed. The CDR3 consists of 15 residues. The germline gives CDR1 KGHSH, CDR2 LQKENI. The CDR3 here is CASSPRTGTGLEQYF.

The chain recombines TRBV20-1 with TRBJ2-1; TCRdb proposes TRBD2, but this gene call is untestable without DNA. Germline V gene data show CDR1 as DFQATT and CDR2 as SNEGSKA (reference sequence). The CDR3 loop spans 11 amino acids. CDR3 sequence reads: CSARRAEEQFF.

The chain carries TRBV29-1 and TRBJ1-1; without DNA, the TCRdb call of TRBD1 cannot be checked. CDR3 size: 13 residues. Germline loops: CDR1 SQVTM, CDR2 ANQGSEA. The chain's CDR3 is CSVYRDRASEAFF. Full variable domain (rest looked up from reference TRBV29-1 and TRBJ1-1): SAVISQKPSRDICQRGTSLTIQCQVDSQVTMMFWYRQQPGQSLTLIATANQGSEATYESGFVIDKFPISRPNLTFSTLTVSNMSPEDSSIYLCSVYRDRASEAFFGQGTRLTVV.

The genes are TRBV7-8 and TRBJ2-3; the TRBD2 assignment by TCRdb is unverifiable without DNA. Germline loops: CDR1 SGHVS, CDR2 FQNEAQ. The CDR3 consists of 17 residues. The CDR3 loop reads CASSLLAGTSGKDTQYF.

CDR3 residues: CASSQDSRGNQPQHF. V is TRBV3-1 and J is TRBJ1-5; TCRdb gives TRBD1 as the D gene, but with no DNA this cannot be confirmed. CDR1 is LGHDT, CDR2 YNNKEL, per germline (reference sequence). The CDR3 totals 15 residues.

This rearrangement joins TRBV2 to TRBJ2-1; without DNA, the TCRdb call of TRBD2 cannot be checked. Germline assignment: CDR1 SNHLY and CDR2 FYNNEI. The CDR3 has 14 residues. The CDR3 here is CASSGTSGRPPQFF.

The chain has TRBV7-2 and TRBJ2-7; TCRdb proposes TRBD1, but this gene call is untestable without DNA. Germline lookup yields CDR1 SGHTA and CDR2 FQGNSA. CDR3 length equals 14 residues. The CDR3 sequence: CASNSRGRRDEQYF.

The V gene is TRBV6-5, the J gene TRBJ1-6; the D call from TCRdb, TRBD1, cannot be confirmed without DNA. Germline-derived CDR1 and CDR2 are MNHEY and SVGAGI. The CDR3 loop spans 16 amino acids. The CDR3 sequence: CASSYSGTGAGSPLHF.

This CDR3 is CASTYRGYLRNEQFF. The gene calls are TRBV19 and TRBJ2-1; the D gene TCRdb calls, TRBD1, cannot be checked with no DNA. The CDR3 covers 15 residues. The germline CDR1 and CDR2 sequences are LNHDA and SQIVND (reference sequence).

The V and J genes are TRBV5-1 and TRBJ1-6; without DNA, the TCRdb call of TRBD1 cannot be checked. The germline gives CDR1 SGHRS, CDR2 YFSETQ. CDR3 length: 14 amino acids. The CDR3 protein is CASSQTGVDSPLHF. Supplemented by reference TRBV5-1 and TRBJ1-6, the full variable domain reads KAGVTQTPRYLIKTRGQQVTLSCSPISGHRSVSWYQQTPGQGLQFLFEYFSETQRNKGNFPGRFSGRQFSNSRSEMNVSTLELGDSALYLCASSQTGVDSPLHFGNGTRLTVT.

The rearrangement links TRBV7-2 to TRBJ1-3. CDR3 length: 14 amino acids. CDR1 SGHTA and CDR2 FQGNSA come from the germline V gene. CDR3 amino acids: CASTHLDSGNTIYF.

This chain's CDR3 is CATRIQGPGYGYTF. The chain recombines TRBV24-1 with TRBJ1-2; TCRdb picks TRBD1, but there is no DNA to check that call. There are 14 residues in the CDR3. CDR1 and CDR2 from the germline V gene are KGHDR and SFDVKD.

CDR3: CASSQSVKRQFF. The chain joins TRBV23-1 to TRBJ2-1. TRBV23-1 belongs to the ORF category, with a function that is uncertain. CDR3 size: 12 residues.

This chain's CDR3 is CASSDRHSGIYEQYF. The rearrangement uses TRBV6-1 and TRBJ2-7; TCRdb picks TRBD1, but there is no DNA to check that call. CDR1 and CDR2 from the germline V gene are MNHNS and SASEGT. This CDR3 has 15 residues.

The V gene is TRBV19, the J gene TRBJ2-1; the D call from TCRdb, TRBD2, cannot be confirmed without DNA. The germline CDR1 and CDR2 sequences are LNHDA and SQIVND (reference sequence). This CDR3 is 16 amino acids long. This CDR3 reads CASSMASGRLHNEQFF.

The V gene is TRBV5-4, the J gene TRBJ2-7. The CDR3 has 15 amino acids. From germline, CDR1 is SGHNT and CDR2 YYREEE (reference sequence). Here the CDR3 reads CASSTERHSSYEQYF.

This chain uses TRBV6-1 with TRBJ1-5. The CDR3 is 15 residues long. Germline loops: CDR1 MNHNS, CDR2 SASEGT. The CDR3 sequence: CASGTTSYSNQPQHF.

The rearrangement uses TRBV2 and TRBJ1-2; TCRdb lists TRBD1, though no DNA is available to test this call. Germline CDR1 and CDR2: SNHLY and FYNNEI. CDR3 length equals 11 residues. The CDR3 region is CASSGTALYTF.

CDR3 sequence reads: CASSYSSGRLAGLGEQFF. The V and J genes are TRBV11-2 and TRBJ2-1; TCRdb lists TRBD2, though no DNA is available to test this call. CDR3 length: 18 amino acids. The germline V gene has CDR1 SGHAT and CDR2 FQNNGV.

The chain joins TRBV18 to TRBJ1-5. The CDR3 covers 14 residues. Germline CDR1 KGHSH, CDR2 LQKENI. CDR3: CATTTGLSNQPQHF.

The genes are TRBV5-1 and TRBJ2-6. The CDR3 consists of 16 residues. CDR1 SGHRS and CDR2 YFSETQ come from the germline V gene. CDR3 sequence reads: CASSSFDRSGANVLTF. The full variable domain, its missing parts supplied by reference TRBV5-1 and TRBJ2-6, is KAGVTQTPRYLIKTRGQQVTLSCSPISGHRSVSWYQQTPGQGLQFLFEYFSETQRNKGNFPGRFSGRQFSNSRSEMNVSTLELGDSALYLCASSSFDRSGANVLTFGAGSRLTVL.

CDR3 in amino acids: CASSQEDRGNTEAFF. The rearrangement uses TRBV4-2 and TRBJ1-1; TCRdb returns TRBD1, unconfirmable since there is no DNA. This CDR3 has 15 residues. Per the germline V gene, CDR1 is LGHNA and CDR2 is YNFKEQ.

This CDR3 is CASSTTGRSGSGANVLTF. This chain uses TRBV6-2 or TRBV6-3 with TRBJ2-6. The CDR3 is 18 residues long. CDR1 MNHEY and CDR2 SVGEGT come from the germline V gene.

The chain couples TRBV27 to TRBJ2-1; TCRdb designates TRBD2, a call that cannot be tested without DNA. The CDR3 has 15 residues. Per germline, CDR1 MNHEY and CDR2 SMNVEV (reference sequence). CDR3 protein: CASSPGTSGVGEQFF.

The chain has TRBV10-3 and TRBJ2-7. Germline CDR1 reads ENHRY; CDR2 reads SYGVKD. The length of the CDR3 is 14 residues. The CDR3 is CAISETTGSYEQYF.

V usage is TRBV20-1 and J usage is TRBJ1-5; no DNA is available, so the TRBD1 call from TCRdb remains unchecked. Germline V gives CDR1 DFQATT, CDR2 SNEGSKA (reference sequence). CDR3 length: 15 amino acids. CDR3 sequence reads: CSAHPGAVSNQPQHF.

V and J are TRBV5-6 and TRBJ2-3. This CDR3 is 13 amino acids long. CDR1 SGHDT and CDR2 YYEEEE come from the germline V gene. CDR3 in amino acids: CASSSHGVDTQYF.

V is TRBV20-1 and J is TRBJ2-2; TCRdb calls TRBD1, which cannot be checked without DNA. CDR1 DFQATT and CDR2 SNEGSKA come from the germline V gene (reference sequence). The CDR3 consists of 15 residues. The CDR3 spells CSAREFGRRTGELFF.

V usage is TRBV7-9 and J usage is TRBJ2-5; TCRdb's D call, TRBD1, is unchecked because there is no DNA. The CDR3 covers 16 residues. Germline V CDR1 and CDR2: SEHNR, FQNEAQ (reference sequence). This CDR3 is CASSPGTGTPQETQYF.

V usage is TRBV5-1 and J usage is TRBJ2-3. The CDR3 loop spans 13 amino acids. Germline CDR1 reads SGHRS; CDR2 reads YFSETQ. CDR3 loop: CASSSLYTDTQYF.